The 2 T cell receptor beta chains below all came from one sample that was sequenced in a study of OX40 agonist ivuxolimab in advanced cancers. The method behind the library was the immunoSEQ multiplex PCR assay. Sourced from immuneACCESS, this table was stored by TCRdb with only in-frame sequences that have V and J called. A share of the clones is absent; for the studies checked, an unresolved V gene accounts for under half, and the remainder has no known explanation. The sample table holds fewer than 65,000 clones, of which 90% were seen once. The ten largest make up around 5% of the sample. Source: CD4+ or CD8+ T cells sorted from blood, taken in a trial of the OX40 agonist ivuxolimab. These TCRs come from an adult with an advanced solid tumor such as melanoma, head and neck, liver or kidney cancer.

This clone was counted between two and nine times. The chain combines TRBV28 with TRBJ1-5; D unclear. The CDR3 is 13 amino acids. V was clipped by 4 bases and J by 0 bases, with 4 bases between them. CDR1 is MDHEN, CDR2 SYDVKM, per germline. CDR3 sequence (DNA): TGTGCCAGCAGTTCATATAGCAATCAGCCCCAGCATTTT. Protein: CASSSYSNQPQHF.

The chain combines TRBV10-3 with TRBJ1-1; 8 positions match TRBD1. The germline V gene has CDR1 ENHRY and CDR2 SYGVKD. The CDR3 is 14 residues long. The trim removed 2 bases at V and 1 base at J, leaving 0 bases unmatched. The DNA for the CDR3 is TGTGCCATCAGTGAGGGGACAGGGAACACTGAAGCTTTCTTT. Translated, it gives CAISEGTGNTEAFF.